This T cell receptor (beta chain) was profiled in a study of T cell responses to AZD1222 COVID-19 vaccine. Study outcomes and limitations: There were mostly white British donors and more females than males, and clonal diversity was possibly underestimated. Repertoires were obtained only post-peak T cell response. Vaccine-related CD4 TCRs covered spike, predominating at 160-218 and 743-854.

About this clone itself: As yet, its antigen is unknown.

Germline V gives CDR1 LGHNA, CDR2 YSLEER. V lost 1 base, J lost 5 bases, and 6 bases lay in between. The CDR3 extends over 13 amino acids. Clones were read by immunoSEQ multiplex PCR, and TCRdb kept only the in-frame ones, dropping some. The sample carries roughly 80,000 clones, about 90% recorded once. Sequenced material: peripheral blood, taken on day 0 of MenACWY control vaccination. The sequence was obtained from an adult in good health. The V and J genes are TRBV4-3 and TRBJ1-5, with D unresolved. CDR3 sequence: CASSQAPDQPQHF. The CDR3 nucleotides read TGCGCCAGCAGCCAAGCCCCCGATCAGCCCCAGCATTTT.